This T cell receptor (beta chain) derives from a study of tumor-infiltrating lymphocytes in primary liver carcinoma. As for the study in general: The patient group consisted of men and women aged 30 to 69 years.

With a constant-region primer, TCR beta cDNA was made from approximately 500 ng of total RNA. Nested multiplex PCR, run for three rounds with slightly modified ARM-PCR, yielded TCR beta libraries. Each of the first two PCR rounds ran roughly 9 cycles with TRBV1-TRBV30 forward and C-beta reverse primers. MiXCR, run by TCRdb on the multiplex PCR reads, gives a single entry per CDR3 protein. The sample shows fewer than 70,000 distinct CDR3 sequences, approximately 70% of them seen only once. The CDR3 runs 14 residues. Germline V gene lookup returns CDR1 SQVTM and CDR2 ANQGSEA. In the case of this clonotype: The antigen is undetermined.

Study findings and constraints: Tumor-adjacent and tumor-blood pairs showed less overlap than tumor region pairs.

Unsorted bulk tissue, about 17-33 mg of it, served as the source for co-extraction of RNA and DNA. Patients were treatment-naive with chronic HBV infection. Tumors were each sampled at five separate regions. The TCR sequence derives from a man aged 35 to 55 with primary liver carcinoma and hepatitis B virus infection. The V and J genes are TRBV29-1 and TRBJ2-4; TRBD2 might be the D (6 bases). Sample: liver tumor tissue from sampling region 2. The subset: tumor region T2, inferior pole. Here the CDR3 reads CSIEGQGVGGIQYF. In DNA, the CDR3 is TGCAGTATTGAAGGGCAGGGCGTCGGGGGCATTCAGTACTTC.